A single TCR beta chain is shown here with its context. Its target is unknown. One entry per CDR3 protein results from TCRdb running MiXCR on the 5' RACE reads. In the table there are about 9,800 distinct CDR3 sequences, roughly 50% of which are singletons. Sample time point: sample taken at primary tumor resection. This sample is drawn from a study of spatial heterogeneity in lung cancer. Whole-study results and caveats: Expanded intratumoral alpha and beta TCR counts tracked tumor mutation counts.

The clonotype was recovered from a female donor with early-stage non-small cell lung cancer. The starting material was lung tumor tissue, obtained at surgery.

CDR3 DNA: TGTGCCAGCACCCCTCCAAATAGCGGGGGATCAGCAGATACGCAGTATTTT. It translates to CASTPPNSGGSADTQYF. This chain uses TRBV9 with TRBJ2-3, with 9 bases lining up with TRBD2. This CDR3 has 17 residues. V lost 6 bases to trimming and J lost 4 bases; unmatched junction nucleotides: 15. The germline CDR1 and CDR2 sequences are SGDLS and YYNGEE.